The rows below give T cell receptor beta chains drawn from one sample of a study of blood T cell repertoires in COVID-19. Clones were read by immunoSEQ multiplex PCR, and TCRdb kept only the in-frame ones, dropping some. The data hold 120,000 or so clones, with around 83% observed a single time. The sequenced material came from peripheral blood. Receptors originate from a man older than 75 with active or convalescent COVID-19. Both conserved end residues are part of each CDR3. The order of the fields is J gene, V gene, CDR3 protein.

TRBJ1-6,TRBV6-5,CASKTIGGNSPLHF
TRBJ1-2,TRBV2,CASSTQGEGGYTF
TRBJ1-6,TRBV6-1,CASSDRGQALFGSPLHF
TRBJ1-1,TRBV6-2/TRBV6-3,CASSYLFRGEAFF
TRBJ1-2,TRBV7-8,CASSPGQGAYGYTF
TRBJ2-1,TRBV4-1,CASSQEGSNEQFF
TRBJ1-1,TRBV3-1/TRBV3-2,CASSQPGQGNNEAFF
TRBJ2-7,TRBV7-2,CASSLGAGYEQYF
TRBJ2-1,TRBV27,CASSFRQGYNEQFF
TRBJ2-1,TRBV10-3,CAISPREGTSGGTLGNEQFF
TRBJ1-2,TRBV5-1,CASSSGETYGYTF
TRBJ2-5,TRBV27,CASSLSRDLQTQYF
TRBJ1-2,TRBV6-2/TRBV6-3,CASSYQGSGYTF
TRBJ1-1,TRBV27,CASSPRHRNTEAFF
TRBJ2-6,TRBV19,CASSMFGGLGANVLTF
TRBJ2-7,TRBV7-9,CASRVTGSGEQYF
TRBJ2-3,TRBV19,CASSQEGGDRSQYF
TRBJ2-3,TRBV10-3,CAISESGAQDTQYF
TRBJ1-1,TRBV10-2,CASRLGDTEAFF
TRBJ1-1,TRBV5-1,CASSLYNRENTEAFF
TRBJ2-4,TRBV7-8,CASSLPGGSNIQYF
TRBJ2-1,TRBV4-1,CASSQRRSNTWDEQFF
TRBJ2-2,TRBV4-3,CASSQGPRTGFSGELFF
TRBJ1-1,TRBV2,CASSEAELGEAFF
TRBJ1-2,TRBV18,CASSPGTDGYTF
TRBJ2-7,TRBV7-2,CASSPDYTASEQYF
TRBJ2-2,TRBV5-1,CASTPTSGGGTGELFF
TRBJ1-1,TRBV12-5,CASGLGKGQNFNTEAFF
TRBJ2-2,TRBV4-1,CASSPLSGELFF
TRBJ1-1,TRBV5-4,CASSSGQGLSEAFF
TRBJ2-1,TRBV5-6,CASSFERGVSYNEQFF
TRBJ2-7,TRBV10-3,CAIKNGTGTYEQYF
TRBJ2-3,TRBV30,CAWSGLGATQYF
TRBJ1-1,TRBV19,CASSTNRAEAFF
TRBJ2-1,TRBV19,CASKWAASSYNEQFF
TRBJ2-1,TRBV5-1,CASSLGGVVYNEQFF
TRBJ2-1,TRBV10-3,CASGLAYNEQFF